This TCR beta chain was obtained from a study of blood T cell repertoires in COVID-19. On the study more broadly: The origin of the acute and convalescent COVID-19 samples was the United States, Italy and Spain. PBMCs, B-cell-depleted T cells, or T cells provided the cDNA or gDNA that made up the material.

The V end was cut by 5 bases, the J end by 6 bases, with 21 bases between. Germline values: CDR1 SGHNT, CDR2 YYREEE (reference sequence). This CDR3 contains 16 residues. Sequencing used immunoSEQ multiplex PCR; TCRdb keeps in-frame clones, though not all of them. The sample carries approximately 350,000 clones, roughly four fifths recorded once. The chain is built from TRBV5-4 and TRBJ2-1; weak D call: TRBD2 (5 bases). The sequence was collected from a woman aged 45-65 years who had recovered from COVID-19. Sequencing was done on a sample of PBMCs or T cells enriched from blood (not recorded which). This CDR3 reads CASRKEISSAVNEQFF. The CDR3 nucleotides are TGTGCCAGCAGAAAGGAAATATCGTCAGCGGTCAATGAGCAGTTCTTC.